This TCR beta chain was sequenced in a study of blood T cell repertoires in COVID-19. Study summary: There were acute and convalescent COVID-19 samples, and they came from the United States, Italy and Spain. PBMCs, B-cell-depleted T cells, or T cells provided the cDNA or gDNA that made up the material.

CDR3 size: 15 residues. The germline gives CDR1 SGHNT, CDR2 YYREEE (reference sequence). Trimming pared 0 bases from V and 0 bases from J, leaving 7 bases between. Generated by immunoSEQ multiplex PCR, the TCRdb table keeps only in-frame clones and is missing some. Of a few hundred thousand clones in the sample, around 87% were seen once. Participant reports of clinical history set cohort assignment. The sample consisted of PBMCs or T cells enriched from blood (not recorded which). The chain combines TRBV5-4 with TRBJ1-3; the D is unclear. The receptor was derived from a man younger than 30 who had recovered from COVID-19. The CDR3 loop is CASSLDVLSGNTIYF. The CDR3 nucleotides read TGTGCCAGCAGCTTGGACGTACTCTCTGGAAACACCATATATTTT.